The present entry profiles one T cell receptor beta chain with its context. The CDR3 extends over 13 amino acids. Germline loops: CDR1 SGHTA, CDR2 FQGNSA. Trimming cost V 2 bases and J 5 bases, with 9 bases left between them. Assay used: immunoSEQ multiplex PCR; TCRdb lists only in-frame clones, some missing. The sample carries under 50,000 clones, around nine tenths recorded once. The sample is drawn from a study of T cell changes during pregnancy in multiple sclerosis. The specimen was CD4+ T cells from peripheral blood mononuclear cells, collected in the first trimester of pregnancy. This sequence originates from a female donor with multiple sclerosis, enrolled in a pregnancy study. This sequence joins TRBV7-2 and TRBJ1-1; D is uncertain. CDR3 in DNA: TGTGCCAGCAGCTTAAGCGGGGTTACTGAAGCTTTCTTT. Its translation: CASSLSGVTEAFF.